The rows below give T cell receptor beta chains drawn from one sample of a study of blood T cell repertoires in COVID-19. Here immunoSEQ multiplex PCR was the method, and the copy in TCRdb shows in-frame clones only, minus some. The sample records about 70,000 clones, roughly 80% being singletons. Material for sequencing was peripheral blood. Receptors were obtained from an older woman with acute or convalescent COVID-19. Each CDR3 is given with its conserved first and last residue. The D gene is left open where the match is weak. The listing skips clone size in some rows; elsewhere it reads once, few, many or a size class.

size: few; J: TRBJ1-5; D: TRBD1; V: TRBV25-1; CDR3: CASSDDRVGNQPQHF; DNA: TGTGCCAGCAGCGACGACAGGGTCGGCAATCAGCCCCAGCATTTT
size: NA; J: TRBJ2-1; D: NA; V: TRBV12-5; CDR3: CASRESAADPIF; DNA: TGTGCTAGTCGTGAATCCGCGGCCGACCCCATCTTC
size: NA; J: TRBJ1-1; D: NA; V: TRBV3-1/TRBV3-2; CDR3: CASSYGGRDTEAFF; DNA: TGTGCCAGCAGCTACGGCGGCAGGGACACTGAAGCTTTCTTT
size: NA; J: TRBJ1-1; D: NA; V: TRBV12-3/TRBV12-4; CDR3: CASRWGRNTEAFF; DNA: TGTGCCAGCAGGTGGGGGCGGAACACTGAAGCTTTCTTT
size: few; J: TRBJ2-7; D: NA; V: TRBV19; CDR3: CASSPGMGFEQYF; DNA: TGTGCCAGTAGTCCAGGGATGGGGTTCGAGCAGTACTTC
size: NA; J: TRBJ1-6; D: TRBD1; V: TRBV30; CDR3: CAWMSGTGSNSPLHF; DNA: TGTGCCTGGATGTCCGGGACAGGGTCAAATTCACCCCTCCACTTT
size: NA; J: TRBJ1-2; D: TRBD1; V: TRBV18; CDR3: CASSPYTGGTTNYGYTF; DNA: TGTGCCAGCTCACCTTACACAGGGGGGACTACTAACTATGGCTACACCTTC
size: once; J: TRBJ2-1; D: TRBD2; V: TRBV5-1; CDR3: CASGSGETYNEQFF; DNA: TGCGCCAGCGGGAGCGGGGAGACCTACAATGAGCAGTTCTTC
size: NA; J: TRBJ2-1; D: NA; V: TRBV24-1; CDR3: CATSDPGTTGSHEQFF; DNA: TGTGCCACCAGTGACCCAGGGACAACGGGTAGCCATGAGCAGTTCTTC
size: NA; J: TRBJ1-1; D: NA; V: TRBV27; CDR3: CASSLGLTNTEAFF; DNA: TGTGCCAGCAGTCTGGGACTTACGAACACTGAAGCTTTCTTT
size: NA; J: TRBJ2-5; D: TRBD1; V: TRBV24-1; CDR3: CATSDRGDRGRQETQYF; DNA: TGTGCCACCAGTGATCGGGGGGACAGGGGGCGGCAAGAGACCCAGTACTTC
size: few; J: TRBJ2-7; D: NA; V: TRBV28; CDR3: CASSLWASSYEQYF; DNA: TGTGCCAGCAGTTTATGGGCCAGCTCCTACGAGCAGTACTTC
size: NA; J: TRBJ2-3; D: TRBD2; V: TRBV3-1/TRBV3-2; CDR3: CATKPATSLGTDTQYF; DNA: TGTGCCACCAAGCCGGCGACTAGCCTGGGGACAGATACGCAGTATTTT
size: once; J: TRBJ2-3; D: TRBD1; V: TRBV5-6; CDR3: CASSRNRGDTQYF; DNA: TGTGCCAGCAGCCGGAACAGGGGAGATACGCAGTATTTT
size: few; J: TRBJ2-7; D: NA; V: TRBV15; CDR3: CATSRDHYEQYF; DNA: TGTGCCACCAGCAGAGACCACTACGAGCAGTACTTC
size: NA; J: TRBJ2-6; D: NA; V: TRBV11-2; CDR3: CASRHWRGRDSGANVLTF; DNA: TGTGCCAGCAGACACTGGAGAGGCAGAGACTCTGGGGCCAACGTCCTGACTTTC
size: few; J: TRBJ2-1; D: NA; V: TRBV7-3; CDR3: CASSLTREQDNEQFF; DNA: TGTGCCAGCAGCTTAACCAGGGAACAGGACAATGAGCAGTTCTTC
size: NA; J: TRBJ1-4; D: NA; V: TRBV19; CDR3: CASSRHSNEKLFF; DNA: TGTGCCAGTAGCCGACATTCTAATGAAAAACTGTTTTTT
size: NA; J: TRBJ2-4; D: TRBD2; V: TRBV5-1; CDR3: CASSLGGTSGSVAKNIQYF; DNA: TGCGCCAGCAGCTTGGGTGGGACTAGCGGGAGCGTAGCCAAAAACATTCAGTACTTC
size: NA; J: TRBJ2-3; D: TRBD2; V: TRBV5-6; CDR3: CASSPVRGGTQYF; DNA: TGTGCCAGCAGCCCGGTCCGCGGGGGTACACAGTATTTT
size: NA; J: TRBJ1-3; D: TRBD1; V: TRBV7-2; CDR3: CASSVTPPRGPGNTIYF; DNA: TGTGCCAGCAGCGTTACCCCTCCCAGGGGGCCCGGAAACACCATATATTTT
size: few; J: TRBJ1-2; D: NA; V: TRBV2; CDR3: CASTNYQEVGYTF; DNA: TGTGCCAGCACGAATTACCAGGAGGTAGGCTACACCTTC
size: NA; J: TRBJ1-3; D: TRBD1; V: TRBV28; CDR3: CASSFLQGGNTIYF; DNA: TGTGCCAGCAGTTTTTTACAGGGGGGAAACACCATATATTTT
size: once; J: TRBJ2-1; D: NA; V: TRBV5-1; CDR3: CASSSRVYNEQFF; DNA: TGCGCCAGCAGCTCGCGGGTTTACAATGAGCAGTTCTTC
size: few; J: TRBJ2-7; D: TRBD1; V: TRBV28; CDR3: CASSSWTGGRHEQYF; DNA: TGTGCCAGCAGTTCTTGGACAGGGGGTCGTCACGAGCAGTACTTC
size: NA; J: TRBJ1-5; D: NA; V: TRBV6-1; CDR3: CASSELWRGNQPQHF; DNA: TGTGCCAGCAGTGAATTATGGAGGGGCAATCAGCCCCAGCATTTT
size: NA; J: TRBJ1-2; D: NA; V: TRBV28; CDR3: CASSRYGYTF; DNA: TGTGCCAGCAGCCGCTATGGCTACACCTTC
size: NA; J: TRBJ2-7; D: NA; V: TRBV20-1; CDR3: CSALLDYEQYF; DNA: TGCAGTGCATTACTAGACTACGAGCAGTACTTC
size: NA; J: TRBJ2-4; D: TRBD2; V: TRBV15; CDR3: CATTPGASGRSPKNIQYF; DNA: TGTGCCACCACCCCGGGGGCTAGCGGGCGCTCCCCTAAAAACATTCAGTACTTC
size: NA; J: TRBJ1-6; D: NA; V: TRBV6-5; CDR3: CASSRTRGALSPLHF; DNA: TGTGCCAGCAGTCGAACCCGGGGGGCGCTTTCACCCCTCCACTTT
size: NA; J: TRBJ1-4; D: NA; V: TRBV6-1; CDR3: CASSEVGGDGKLFF; DNA: TGTGCCAGCAGTGAAGTTGGAGGGGACGGGAAACTGTTTTTT
size: NA; J: TRBJ2-7; D: TRBD2; V: TRBV28; CDR3: CASSSPSGGAYEQYF; DNA: TGTGCCAGCAGTTCCCCATCCGGGGGGGCCTACGAGCAGTACTTC
size: once; J: TRBJ1-1; D: TRBD1; V: TRBV6-1; CDR3: CASSAIDRGINTEAFF; DNA: TGTGCCAGCAGTGCCATCGACAGGGGGATTAACACTGAAGCTTTCTTT
size: NA; J: TRBJ1-2; D: NA; V: TRBV6-5; CDR3: CASSYTSGVNYGYTF; DNA: TGTGCCAGCAGTTACACATCGGGAGTTAACTATGGCTACACCTTC
size: NA; J: TRBJ2-7; D: NA; V: TRBV30; CDR3: CAWSLKGTYEQYF; DNA: TGTGCCTGGAGTCTGAAGGGGACCTACGAGCAGTACTTC
size: NA; J: TRBJ2-5; D: NA; V: TRBV7-3; CDR3: CASSSNQGPETQYF; DNA: TGTGCCAGCAGCTCAAACCAGGGTCCGGAGACCCAGTACTTC
size: NA; J: TRBJ1-1; D: NA; V: TRBV29-1; CDR3: CSVGSGRGTEAFF; DNA: TGCAGCGTTGGGTCAGGGCGGGGGACTGAAGCTTTCTTT
size: few; J: TRBJ1-2; D: TRBD1; V: TRBV4-2; CDR3: CASSQDTGQGNYGYTF; DNA: TGTGCCAGCAGCCAAGATACGGGACAGGGAAACTATGGCTACACCTTC
size: once; J: TRBJ1-5; D: NA; V: TRBV28; CDR3: CASSGMELSNQPQHF; DNA: TGTGCCAGCAGTGGCATGGAACTAAGCAATCAGCCCCAGCATTTT
size: NA; J: TRBJ2-7; D: NA; V: TRBV3-1/TRBV3-2; CDR3: CASSRGRRVYEQYF; DNA: TGTGCCAGCAGCCGGGGGCGCAGGGTGTACGAGCAGTACTTC
size: NA; J: TRBJ2-7; D: NA; V: TRBV7-9; CDR3: CASSLVGAYEQYF; DNA: TGTGCCAGCAGCTTAGTAGGGGCCTACGAGCAGTACTTC
size: NA; J: TRBJ2-5; D: NA; V: TRBV29-1; CDR3: CSATRGSGETQYF; DNA: TGCAGCGCTACCCGGGGGTCGGGGGAGACCCAGTACTTC
size: NA; J: TRBJ1-5; D: TRBD1; V: TRBV7-7; CDR3: CASSSVWPEAGGNQPQHF; DNA: TGTGCCAGCAGCTCCGTATGGCCCGAGGCAGGGGGAAATCAGCCCCAGCATTTT
size: NA; J: TRBJ2-1; D: TRBD2; V: TRBV5-1; CDR3: CASSRRLAGTNNEQFF; DNA: TGCGCCAGCAGCCGCCGACTAGCGGGAACTAACAATGAGCAGTTCTTC
size: few; J: TRBJ1-5; D: NA; V: TRBV28; CDR3: CASSFQRAAEPQHF; DNA: TGTGCCAGCAGTTTTCAGAGGGCGGCGGAGCCCCAGCATTTT
size: NA; J: TRBJ2-5; D: TRBD1; V: TRBV30; CDR3: CAGRGNLWETQYF; DNA: TGTGCCGGCAGGGGGAATTTATGGGAGACCCAGTACTTC
size: NA; J: TRBJ2-7; D: TRBD2; V: TRBV6-5; CDR3: CASSWTSGRAHEQYF; DNA: TGTGCCAGCAGTTGGACTAGCGGGAGGGCCCACGAGCAGTACTTC
size: NA; J: TRBJ1-4; D: NA; V: TRBV18; CDR3: CASSPSTGSGTNEKLFF; DNA: TGTGCCAGCTCACCGAGCACAGGTTCGGGAACTAATGAAAAACTGTTTTTT
size: NA; J: TRBJ2-1; D: NA; V: TRBV3-1/TRBV3-2; CDR3: CASSQEGRKEFF; DNA: TGTGCCAGCAGCCAAGAGGGGAGAAAGGAGTTCTTC
size: NA; J: TRBJ1-2; D: TRBD1; V: TRBV11-2; CDR3: CASAGTGHYGYTF; DNA: TGTGCCAGTGCCGGGACAGGCCACTATGGCTACACCTTC
size: once; J: TRBJ1-1; D: NA; V: TRBV30; CDR3: CASTQGRMGTEAFF; DNA: TGTGCGTCGACGCAGGGGCGGATGGGCACTGAAGCTTTCTTT
size: NA; J: TRBJ1-1; D: NA; V: TRBV30; CDR3: CAWTRGTEAFF; DNA: TGTGCCTGGACCCGGGGCACTGAAGCTTTCTTT
size: NA; J: TRBJ2-4; D: NA; V: TRBV16; CDR3: CASSKREELAKNIQYF; DNA: TGTGCCAGCAGCAAAAGGGAGGAGCTAGCCAAAAACATTCAGTACTTC
size: NA; J: TRBJ2-7; D: NA; V: TRBV21-1; CDR3: CASSKGRSFYEQYF; DNA: TGTGCCAGCAGCAAAGGGAGGTCATTCTACGAGCAGTACTTC
size: NA; J: TRBJ1-6; D: NA; V: TRBV7-6; CDR3: CASSSTGYSPLHF; DNA: TGTGCCAGCAGCTCTACAGGGTATTCACCCCTCCACTTT
size: NA; J: TRBJ1-4; D: NA; V: TRBV4-1; CDR3: CASSQTASTNEKLFF; DNA: TGCGCCAGCAGCCAGACAGCTTCAACTAATGAAAAACTGTTTTTT
size: NA; J: TRBJ2-5; D: TRBD2; V: TRBV13; CDR3: CASSMGLAGMGQETQYF; DNA: TGTGCCAGCAGCATGGGACTAGCGGGAATGGGACAAGAGACCCAGTACTTC
size: NA; J: TRBJ1-6; D: TRBD1; V: TRBV7-9; CDR3: CASSLGTGGSPLHF; DNA: TGTGCCAGCAGCTTAGGGACAGGGGGCTCACCCCTCCACTTT
size: once; J: TRBJ1-5; D: NA; V: TRBV6-6; CDR3: CASTRKEGQPQHF; DNA: TGTGCCAGCACCCGAAAGGAGGGACAGCCCCAGCATTTT
size: NA; J: TRBJ2-7; D: TRBD2; V: TRBV18; CDR3: CASSPAGLNYEQYF; DNA: TGTGCCAGCTCACCAGCGGGACTAAACTACGAGCAGTACTTC